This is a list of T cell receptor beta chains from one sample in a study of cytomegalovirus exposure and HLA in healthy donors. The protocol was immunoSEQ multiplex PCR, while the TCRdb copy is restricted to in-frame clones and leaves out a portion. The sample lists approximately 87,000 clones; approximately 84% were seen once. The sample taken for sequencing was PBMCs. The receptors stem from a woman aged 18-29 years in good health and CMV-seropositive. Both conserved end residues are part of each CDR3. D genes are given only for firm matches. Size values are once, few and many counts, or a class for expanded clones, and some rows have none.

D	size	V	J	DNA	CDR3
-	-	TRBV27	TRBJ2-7	TGTGCCACCAAGGACTCCTCCTACGAGCAGTACTTC	CATKDSSYEQYF
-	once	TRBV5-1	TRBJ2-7	TGCGCCAGCAGCTTTACTAGCCAGACCCGATACGAGCAGTACTTC	CASSFTSQTRYEQYF
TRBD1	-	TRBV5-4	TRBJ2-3	TGTGCCAGCAGCTCCGGGACAGGATCTGGGTGGGGCACAGATACGCAGTATTTT	CASSSGTGSGWGTDTQYF
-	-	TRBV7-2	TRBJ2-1	TGTGCCAGCAGCTTGGGCTGGGAGCAGTTCTTC	CASSLGWEQFF
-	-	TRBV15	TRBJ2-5	TGTGCCACCAGCAGAGATACGCGGGAGACCCAGTACTTC	CATSRDTRETQYF
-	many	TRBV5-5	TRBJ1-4	TGTGCCAGCAGCTTGTGGCCAACTAATGAAAAACTGTTTTTT	CASSLWPTNEKLFF
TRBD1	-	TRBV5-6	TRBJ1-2	TGTGCCAGCAGTCCACAGGGGGGAGATGGCTACACCTTC	CASSPQGGDGYTF
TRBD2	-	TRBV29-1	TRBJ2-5	TGCAGCGTTGATTGGCGGGAGGGCGGGGAGACCCAGTACTTC	CSVDWREGGETQYF
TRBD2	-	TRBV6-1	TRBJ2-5	TGTGCCAGCTCCCCTGAACTAGCGAAAGAGACCCAGTACTTC	CASSPELAKETQYF
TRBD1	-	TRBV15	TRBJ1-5	TGTGCCACCAGCGGACAGGGGGGATATAGCAATCAGCCCCAGCATTTT	CATSGQGGYSNQPQHF
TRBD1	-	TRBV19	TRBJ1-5	TGTGCCAGTAGTATGGTCAGGGGGCGGGTGAGCAATCAGCCCCAGCATTTT	CASSMVRGRVSNQPQHF
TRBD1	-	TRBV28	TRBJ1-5	TGTGCCAGCAGTACATACGGGACAGGGGTCGGCAATCAGCCCCAGCATTTT	CASSTYGTGVGNQPQHF
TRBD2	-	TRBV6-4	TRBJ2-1	TGTGCCAGCAGTAAGACCGGGACTAGCAATGAGCAGTTCTTC	CASSKTGTSNEQFF
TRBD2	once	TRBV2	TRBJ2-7	TGTGCCACCTGTCTTGGGGGAGGGTACGAGCAGTACTTC	CATCLGGGYEQYF
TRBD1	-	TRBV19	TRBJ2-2	TGTGCCAGTAGTAACCCCGGGACAGGGAACACCGGGGAGCTGTTTTTT	CASSNPGTGNTGELFF
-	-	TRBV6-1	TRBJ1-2	TGTGCCAGCAGTGAGGTCTGGAGCCAATATGGCTACACCTTC	CASSEVWSQYGYTF
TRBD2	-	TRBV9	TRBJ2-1	TGTGCCAGCAGCGAGACCGGGACTAGCGTTAATGAGCAGTTCTTC	CASSETGTSVNEQFF
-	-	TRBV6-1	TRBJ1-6	TGTGCCAGCAGTGAAACGACTCCGAGGAACAATTCACCCCTCCACTTT	CASSETTPRNNSPLHF
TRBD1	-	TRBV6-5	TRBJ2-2	TGTGCCAGCAGCAGGGACAGGGGGCCTGCCGGGGAGCTGTTTTTT	CASSRDRGPAGELFF
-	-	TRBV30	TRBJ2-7	TGTGCCTGGAGTGTACTTGCCTACGAGCAGTACTTC	CAWSVLAYEQYF
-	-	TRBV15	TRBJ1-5	TGTGCCACCAGCAGAGATTTCCGTAGCAATCAGCCCCAGCATTTT	CATSRDFRSNQPQHF
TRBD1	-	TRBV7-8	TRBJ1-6	TGTGCCAGCAGCCCGAACCGGGACAGGCATAATTCACCCCTCCACTTT	CASSPNRDRHNSPLHF
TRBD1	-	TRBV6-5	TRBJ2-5	TGTGCCAGCAGTAAGGGGACAGGGCGGGAGACCCAGTACTTC	CASSKGTGRETQYF
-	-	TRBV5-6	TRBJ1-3	TGTGCCAGCAGCTTCGGGCCTGTCGGGGTTGGAGGAAACACCATATATTTT	CASSFGPVGVGGNTIYF
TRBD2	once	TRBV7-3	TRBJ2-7	TGTGCCAGCAGCCTAGCGGGACTAGGAGACGAGCAGTACTTC	CASSLAGLGDEQYF
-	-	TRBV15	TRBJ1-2	TGTGCCACCAGCAGATCTCAGGTTAACTATGGCTACACCTTC	CATSRSQVNYGYTF
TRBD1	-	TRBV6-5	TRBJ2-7	TGTGCCAGCAGTTACTCGGAGGGACAGGGGGGCCACGAGCAGTACTTC	CASSYSEGQGGHEQYF
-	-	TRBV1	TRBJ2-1	TGCACCAGCAGCCAACCCCATCGCGGGTCCTCCTACAATGAGCAGTTCTTC	CTSSQPHRGSSYNEQFF
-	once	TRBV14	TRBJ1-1	TGTGCCAGCAGCCCACAGGGTTTCACTGAAGCTTTCTTT	CASSPQGFTEAFF
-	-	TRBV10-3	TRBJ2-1	TGTGCCATCAGTGATCAGGCCGCTAATGAGCAGTTCTTC	CAISDQAANEQFF
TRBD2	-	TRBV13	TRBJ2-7	TGTGCCAGCAGCATAGATAGCGGGAGGGCCTACGAGCAGTACTTC	CASSIDSGRAYEQYF
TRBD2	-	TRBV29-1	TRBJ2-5	TGCAGCGTCGAAGAGACTAGCGGGAGGTGGGAGACCCAGTACTTC	CSVEETSGRWETQYF
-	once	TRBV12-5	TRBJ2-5	TGTGCTAGTGGGCAAGGGGGGGGAACGTACCAAGAGACCCAGTACTTC	CASGQGGGTYQETQYF
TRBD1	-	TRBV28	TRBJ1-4	TGTGCCACCCGACAGGGGTTTAGGAAACTGTTTTTT	CATRQGFRKLFF
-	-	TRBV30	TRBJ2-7	TGTGCCTACACTTCAACCGGACAGAAGAGGGACTACGAGCAGTACTTC	CAYTSTGQKRDYEQYF
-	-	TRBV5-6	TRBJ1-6	TGTGCCAGCAGCTTGTTGGGCAGGGATAATTCACCCCTCCACTTT	CASSLLGRDNSPLHF
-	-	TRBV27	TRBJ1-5	TGTGCCAGCAGTCCTAGAGGCATTAATCAGCCCCAGCATTTT	CASSPRGINQPQHF
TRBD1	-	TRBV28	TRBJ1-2	TGTGCCAGCCTGAGGGACAGTCTAGTGAGGGGGGACTATGGCTACACCTTC	CASLRDSLVRGDYGYTF
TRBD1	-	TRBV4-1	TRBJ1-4	TGCGCCAGCAGCCAAGGGCAGGGGGCAACTAATGAAAAACTGTTTTTT	CASSQGQGATNEKLFF
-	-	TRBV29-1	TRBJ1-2	TGCAGCGTTGAAGTCCCAGGGCGAGGCTACACCTTC	CSVEVPGRGYTF
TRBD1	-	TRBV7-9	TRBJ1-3	TGTGCCAGCAGCTCAGGACAGGGGCGAAACACCATATATTTT	CASSSGQGRNTIYF
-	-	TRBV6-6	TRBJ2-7	TGTGCCAGCAGTTACGCGAGCTCCTACGAGCAGTACTTC	CASSYASSYEQYF
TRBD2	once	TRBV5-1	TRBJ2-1	TGCGCCAGCAGCTTGTCGCCTAGCGGGTACAATGAGCAGTTCTTC	CASSLSPSGYNEQFF
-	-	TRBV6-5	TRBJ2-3	TGTGCCAGCAGCCGTAGAGGGTCCACAGATACGCAGTATTTT	CASSRRGSTDTQYF
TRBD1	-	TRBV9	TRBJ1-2	TGTGCCAGCAGCCCGAGCAGGGGGCATAGCTATGGCTACACCTTC	CASSPSRGHSYGYTF
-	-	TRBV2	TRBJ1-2	TGTGCCAGCAACCAGGGGAATACCTATGGCTACACCTTC	CASNQGNTYGYTF
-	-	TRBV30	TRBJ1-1	TGTGCCTGGACCCTGACACGGTCCACTGAAGCTTTCTTT	CAWTLTRSTEAFF
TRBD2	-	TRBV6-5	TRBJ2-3	TGTGCCAGCAGTCGTACTAGCGGGAGCCCAGATACGCAGTATTTT	CASSRTSGSPDTQYF
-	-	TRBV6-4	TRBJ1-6	TGTGCCAGCAGTGACGGCACTTCGGGTTCACCCCTCCACTTT	CASSDGTSGSPLHF